This paragraph reports one T cell receptor (beta chain). Its target is unknown. Expressed TCRB transcripts were sequenced after all isolated RNA was converted to cDNA. Only in-frame clones appear in the TCRdb table, and some are missing; sequencing was by immunoSEQ multiplex PCR. The data show about 640,000 clones, around 11% seen once. Each donor gave one heparinised blood draw averaging about 120 mL. Purity above 95% was achieved in all sorted populations. The record originates from a study of beta chain features in type 1 diabetes. Findings and caveats of the study: For patients and controls alike, PCR might favor shorter templates to the same degree. All four CD4+ subsets from Type 1 diabetes patients carried moderately but significantly shorter TCRB CDR3s. Diminished insertions and augmented deletions at VDJ junctions characterized type 1 diabetes patients.

Germline values: CDR1 LNHDA, CDR2 SQIVND (reference sequence). The V gene lost 1 base and the J gene lost 2 bases, with 9 bases spanning the gap. The CDR3 loop spans 15 amino acids. The chain combines TRBV19 with TRBJ2-4; TRBD2 might be the D (5 bases). The source of this sequence is a man aged 30 to 39 with type 1 diabetes. The sequenced sample consisted of naive CD4+ T cells from blood. CDR3 sequence: CASSIVRATKNIQYF. For the CDR3, the DNA is TGTGCCAGTAGTATAGTGAGGGCGACCAAAAACATTCAGTACTTC.